This entry lists 31 T cell receptor beta chains sequenced from one sample in a study of shared clonotypes between healthy human individuals. The protocol was immunoSEQ multiplex PCR, while the TCRdb copy is restricted to in-frame clones and leaves out a portion. The sample carries approximately 1,500,000 clones, roughly 98% recorded once. Material for sequencing was naive CD4+ T cells sorted from blood. The subset is: CD45RA+ positively selected. All receptors derive from a man aged 30-40 years in good health.

The chain is built from TRBV25-1 and TRBJ1-1; no clear D gene. CDR3 length: 15 amino acids. Germline V lookup: CDR1 MGHDK, CDR2 SYGVNS. The germline V and J ends were trimmed by 3 bases and 2 bases, with 13 bases remaining between them. As DNA, the CDR3 is TGTGCCAGCAGTGATTCGCAGCTAGGCAACACTGAAGCTTTCTTT. Its translation: CASSDSQLGNTEAFF.

In this sample, this clone turned up a few times. The chain has TRBV4-1 and TRBJ1-4, with D unclear. This CDR3 has 13 residues. V was cut by 0 bases and J by 10 bases, with 9 bases left in between. Germline V lookup: CDR1 MGHRA, CDR2 YSYEKL. In DNA, the CDR3 is TGCGCCAGCAGCCAAGAATGGGGAGGAAAACTGTTTTTT. This codes for CASSQEWGGKLFF.

This clone has a single count. The chain is built from TRBV29-1 and TRBJ2-5, with unresolved D. Per germline, CDR1 SQVTM and CDR2 ANQGSEA. This CDR3 is 11 amino acids long. Trimming shortened V by 5 bases and J by 3 bases, and 7 bases separated the two germline ends. The CDR3 protein is CSVKRKETQYF. CDR3 sequence (DNA): TGCAGCGTTAAAAGGAAAGAGACCCAGTACTTC. Combining the CDR3 with reference TRBV29-1 and TRBJ2-5 gives the whole variable domain SAVISQKPSRDICQRGTSLTIQCQVDSQVTMMFWYRQQPGQSLTLIATANQGSEATYESGFVIDKFPISRPNLTFSTLTVSNMSPEDSSIYLCSVKRKETQYFGPGTRLLVL.

This rearrangement joins TRBV19 to TRBJ1-2; 8 positions match TRBD1. Trimming removed 7 bases from V and 4 bases from J; junction bases left unmatched: 11. The CDR3 is 15 residues long. CDR1 LNHDA and CDR2 SQIVND come from the germline V gene (reference sequence). The CDR3 nucleotides read TGTGCCAGTACCCCCTCCCCTGACAGGGGCTATGGCTACACCTTC. The encoded protein is CASTPSPDRGYGYTF.

This clone has only one observation. Other DNA sequences from this sample encode an identical CDR3 as well. CDR3 sequence (DNA): TGCGCCAGCAGCTTGGTAGGGACTAGCGGAGAGACCCAGTACTTC. This sequence encodes CASSLVGTSGETQYF. The chain carries TRBV5-1 and TRBJ2-5; 11 bases align to TRBD2. V lost 0 bases to trimming and J lost 4 bases; unmatched junction nucleotides: 2. The CDR3 totals 15 residues. Per the germline V gene, CDR1 is SGHRS and CDR2 is YFSETQ.

The genes are TRBV28 and TRBJ2-7, with D tentatively TRBD1 (5 bases). The CDR3 is 12 residues long. Trimming removed 4 bases from V and 7 bases from J, with 11 bases in between. Per the germline V gene, CDR1 is MDHEN and CDR2 is SYDVKM. CDR3 sequence (DNA): TGTGCCAGCAGTTACGAAAAGGGGGAGCAGTACTTC. It translates to CASSYEKGEQYF.

The CDR3 reads CASSEDRGSSETQYF. CDR3 coding DNA: TGCGCCAGCAGTGAGGACAGGGGGTCCTCGGAGACCCAGTACTTC. The genes are TRBV10-1 and TRBJ2-5, with 9 nucleotides matching TRBD1. V trimming: 2 bases; J trimming: 5 bases; junction bases outside the gene matches: 6. This CDR3 comprises 15 residues. Germline CDR1 is WNHNN and CDR2 is SYGVQD (reference sequence).

The chain uses TRBV11-3 and TRBJ2-1, with 9 bases lining up with TRBD2. V dropped 1 base and J dropped 5; count of bases not matched to a gene: 6. The CDR3 is 16 residues long. Per germline, CDR1 SGHNT and CDR2 YENEEA. This chain's CDR3 is CASSLGWASGNNEQFF. CDR3 in DNA: TGTGCCAGCAGCTTAGGCTGGGCTAGCGGGAACAATGAGCAGTTCTTC.

The V call is TRBV29-1, the J call TRBJ2-7; the match to TRBD1 covers 9 bases. V dropped 7 bases and J dropped 2; count of bases not matched to a gene: 12. Germline-derived CDR1 and CDR2 are SQVTM and ANQGSEA. This CDR3 has 15 amino acids. CDR3 bases: TGCAGCGGGGGACAGGGTTCCAGCGCGCCCTACGAGCAGTACTTC. It specifies CSGGQGSSAPYEQYF.

The rearrangement joins TRBV7-6 to TRBJ2-1; 9 nucleotides line up with TRBD2. The CDR3 totals 14 residues. Germline CDR1 SGHVS, CDR2 FNYEAQ. The V gene end was trimmed by 3 bases and the J gene end by 5 bases; junction bases not matched to a gene: 2. The CDR3 coding sequence is TGTGCCAGCAGCTTCCTAGCGGGAAACAATGAGCAGTTCTTC. Amino acid sequence: CASSFLAGNNEQFF.

As for this clone: The sample carries other DNA sequences with the same CDR3. V usage is TRBV5-1 and J usage is TRBJ2-3, with TRBD2 matching 11 bases. The junction had 0 bases not matched to a gene; V was cut back by 5 bases and J by 1 base. The CDR3 runs to 14 residues. In germline, CDR1 is SGHRS, CDR2 YFSETQ. The CDR3 DNA reads TGCGCCAGCAGGGGACTAGCGGGCACAGATACGCAGTATTTT. As protein: CASRGLAGTDTQYF.

The chain links TRBV4-3 to TRBJ2-1; a weak D match, TRBD2 (6 bases). The V end was cut by 0 bases, the J end by 4 bases, with 19 bases between. Germline V lookup: CDR1 LGHNA, CDR2 YSLEER. CDR3 size: 18 residues. This CDR3 reads CASSQEFLGGTAYNEQFF. The DNA for the CDR3 is TGCGCCAGCAGCCAAGAGTTTCTGGGCGGGACCGCTTACAATGAGCAGTTCTTC.

V is TRBV6-5 and J is TRBJ1-3; D is unresolved. CDR3 length equals 12 residues. Germline V gives CDR1 MNHEY, CDR2 SVGAGI. V was trimmed by 5 bases and J by 3 bases, leaving 5 bases between them. CDR3 sequence reads: CASSTDGNTIYF. CDR3 coding DNA: TGTGCCAGCAGTACCGATGGAAACACCATATATTTT.

The chain couples TRBV6-5 to TRBJ1-2; no reliable D call. The CDR3 is 13 residues long. Germline CDR1 reads MNHEY; CDR2 reads SVGAGI. V was pared by 3 bases and J by 4 bases, with 9 bases between. The CDR3 nucleotides are TGTGCCAGCAGTTATACGGAGTCCTATGGCTACACCTTC. It specifies CASSYTESYGYTF.

This chain uses TRBV10-3 with TRBJ2-7; TRBD1 matches 9 bases. Germline CDR1 reads ENHRY; CDR2 reads SYGVKD. Trimming removed 6 bases from V and 2 bases from J; junction bases left unmatched: 8. CDR3 length: 15 amino acids. The CDR3 DNA sequence: TGTGCCATCAGGGAAGGGACAGGGAAAGCCTACGAGCAGTACTTC. Encoded protein: CAIREGTGKAYEQYF.

The chain uses TRBV19 and TRBJ2-3, with D tentatively TRBD2 (6 bases). V was cut by 7 bases and J by 3 bases, with 20 bases left in between. This CDR3 has 16 residues. Per germline, CDR1 LNHDA and CDR2 SQIVND (reference sequence). The CDR3 DNA is TGTGCCAGTAAAGTTAGCGGAGGCCCGGGGACAGATACGCAGTATTTT. Amino acids: CASKVSGGPGTDTQYF.

In its sample, this clone was seen once. This chain connects TRBV29-1 to TRBJ2-3, with D unresolved. Trimming pared 5 bases from V and 0 bases from J, leaving 6 bases between. In germline, CDR1 is SQVTM, CDR2 ANQGSEA. The CDR3 totals 12 residues. As DNA, the CDR3 is TGCAGCGTTCGCGTTAGCACAGATACGCAGTATTTT. It translates to CSVRVSTDTQYF.

CDR3 sequence (DNA): TGTGCCATCAGTGAGGAAAGGACAGGGTACGAGCAGTACTTC. Amino acids: CAISEERTGYEQYF. This rearrangement joins TRBV10-3 to TRBJ2-7, with 8 bases lining up with TRBD1. The V gene's germline CDR1 is ENHRY and CDR2 SYGVKD. This CDR3 region has 14 residues. The V gene end was trimmed by 2 bases and the J gene end by 4 bases; junction bases not matched to a gene: 4.

The chain links TRBV5-1 to TRBJ1-4, with a possible D match to TRBD1 (5 bases). Germline-derived CDR1 and CDR2 are SGHRS and YFSETQ. Trimming removed 7 bases from V and 7 bases from J, with 17 bases in between. CDR3 length: 14 residues. DNA of the CDR3: TGCGCCAGCGCTCCCCAGGGAGGAGTTGAAAAACTGTTTTTT. Translation: CASAPQGGVEKLFF.

The chain recombines TRBV2 with TRBJ2-3, with a weak D call TRBD1 (6 bases). Germline V lookup: CDR1 SNHLY, CDR2 FYNNEI. Trimming stripped 11 bases from V and 3 bases from J, with 18 bases between. The CDR3 runs 14 residues. Here the CDR3 reads CASKTGQVTDTQYF. The CDR3 DNA is TGTGCCTCTAAGACAGGCCAAGTTACAGATACGCAGTATTTT.

The rearrangement joins TRBV29-1 to TRBJ2-3, with 7 positions matching TRBD1. Unmatched junction bases numbered 6, after V lost 4 bases and J lost 2 bases. CDR3 length equals 14 residues. The germline gives CDR1 SQVTM, CDR2 ANQGSEA. CDR3: CSVVGTADTDTQYF. CDR3 in DNA: TGCAGCGTTGTGGGGACAGCTGACACAGATACGCAGTATTTT.

As for this clone: Other DNA sequences in this specimen translate into the identical CDR3. The chain joins TRBV6-5 to TRBJ2-7; 7 bases match TRBD1. Germline CDR1 and CDR2: MNHEY and SVGAGI. There are 14 residues in the CDR3. After removal of 1 base from V and 5 bases from J, the junction contained 5 bases not matched to a gene. The CDR3 nucleotides read TGTGCCAGCAGTTACTGGAGAGGGGGCCACGAGCAGTACTTC. Translation: CASSYWRGGHEQYF.

V usage is TRBV5-4 and J usage is TRBJ2-1, with TRBD2 identical over 13 bases. This CDR3 has 18 amino acids. V trimming: 4 bases; J trimming: 3 bases; junction bases outside the gene matches: 10. Germline V lookup: CDR1 SGHNT, CDR2 YYREEE (reference sequence). This chain's CDR3 is CASSPGLAGPRGYNEQFF. The CDR3 nucleotides read TGTGCCAGCAGCCCGGGACTAGCGGGACCCCGAGGCTACAATGAGCAGTTCTTC.

Comment on this clone: The same CDR3 is also encoded by other DNA sequences in this sample. This chain connects TRBV5-6 to TRBJ1-5; D unresolved. Germline assignment: CDR1 SGHDT and CDR2 YYEEEE. Trimming removed 0 bases at V and 0 bases at J, with 4 bases between. The CDR3 contains 14 residues. The DNA for the CDR3 is TGTGCCAGCAGCTTGGACCTTAGCAATCAGCCCCAGCATTTT. It specifies CASSLDLSNQPQHF.

V and J are TRBV29-1 and TRBJ1-4; TRBD1 matches 8 bases. This CDR3 contains 12 residues. V lost 5 bases and J lost 5; bases outside the gene matches: 1. Germline lookup yields CDR1 SQVTM and CDR2 ANQGSEA. The CDR3 bases are TGCAGCGTTCGGACAGGGAATGAAAAACTGTTTTTT. Its translation is CSVRTGNEKLFF.

The CDR3 protein is CASSRQGLSHEQYF. CDR3 bases: TGTGCCAGCAGCAGACAGGGGTTGAGCCACGAGCAGTACTTC. V gene TRBV6-5 combines with J gene TRBJ2-7, with 8 positions matching TRBD1. V shed 6 bases, J shed 5 bases, and the junction held 9 bases outside the gene matches. The CDR3 loop spans 14 amino acids. The germline gives CDR1 MNHEY, CDR2 SVGAGI.

With respect to this clone: The sample has other DNA sequences that encode this CDR3 too. The chain joins TRBV20-1 to TRBJ2-1; no firm D call. Germline CDR1 is DFQATT and CDR2 is SNEGSKA (reference sequence). The CDR3 covers 11 residues. Between the trimmed V and J ends, which lost 3 bases and 2 bases, there was a span of 2 bases. The CDR3 is CSASAYNEQFF. Here the CDR3 DNA reads TGCAGTGCTAGTGCCTACAATGAGCAGTTCTTC.

This clone was observed once. The chain carries TRBV10-3 and TRBJ2-7; TRBD1 matches 7 bases. This CDR3 has 15 amino acids. The V segment lost 11 bases and the J segment 6 bases; nucleotides outside the gene matches: 19. Germline CDR1 reads ENHRY; CDR2 reads SYGVKD. The CDR3 protein is CALGSRERGLSEQYF. As DNA, the CDR3 is TGTGCCCTTGGGTCAAGGGAAAGGGGGCTTAGCGAGCAGTACTTC.

The rearrangement uses TRBV27 and TRBJ1-5; D remains unclear. Deletions cut 2 bases from V and 4 bases from J, with 6 bases between. This CDR3 has 13 residues. Germline CDR1 MNHEY, CDR2 SMNVEV (reference sequence). The CDR3, as DNA: TGTGCCAGCAGTTTACAGGTTAATCAGCCCCAGCATTTT. Residues: CASSLQVNQPQHF.

The genes are TRBV2 and TRBJ2-7; D call uncertain. V shed 6 bases and J shed 5 bases, with 8 bases lying between them. Germline V gene data show CDR1 as SNHLY and CDR2 as FYNNEI. This CDR3 spans 11 amino acids. The CDR3 DNA reads as TGTGCCAGCAGCGTATCCCACGAGCAGTACTTC. Amino acids: CASSVSHEQYF.

This chain connects TRBV28 to TRBJ2-5; D is undetermined. The CDR3 spans 13 residues. Per germline, CDR1 MDHEN and CDR2 SYDVKM. V was cut by 5 bases and J by 7 bases, with 14 bases left in between. This CDR3 reads CASSPITTRTQYF. Written as DNA, the CDR3 is TGTGCCAGCAGTCCTATTACGACCCGGACCCAGTACTTC. The full variable domain, its missing parts supplied by reference TRBV28 and TRBJ2-5, is DVKVTQSSRYLVKRTGEKVFLECVQDMDHENMFWYRQDPGLGLRLIYFSYDVKMKEKGDIPEGYSVSREKKERFSLILESASTNQTSMYLCASSPITTRTQYFGPGTRLLVL.